What follows are 19 T cell receptor beta chains derived from one specimen sequenced in a study of T cell repertoires in cytomegalovirus infection (dated by TCRdb to between 2018 and 2020). Antigens for these TCRs are unknown. Sample treatment or condition, as interpreted from the label and publication: in vitro stimulation with specific CMV peptide epitopes to enrich CMV-specific T cells. For sequencing, an Illumina HiSeq 1500 was employed. TCRdb reprocessing: public reads trimmed at Q25 with fastp, clones called with MiXCR, in-frame beta chains kept. Rows with one shared CDR3 protein collapse into an entry with the most common genes and DNA. The sample data list hundreds of thousands of distinct CDR3 sequences, and around a third of these were observed just once. The top ten clones comprise about 20% of the sample. The sequencing used cultured PBMCs, collected from culture after CMV antigen stimulation. The source of these receptors is a human donor in good health (CMV status not recorded). Some clones in this sample may be carry-over from other donors' samples.

This clonotype showed up many times. V usage is TRBV7-2 and J usage is TRBJ1-1; a weak D match, TRBD1 (6 bases). Germline CDR1 and CDR2: SGHTA and FQGNSA. V lost 2 bases to trimming and J lost 1 base, with 8 bases between them. CDR3 length equals 14 residues. This CDR3 is CASSLHRANTEAFF. CDR3 sequence (DNA): TGTGCCAGCAGCTTACACAGGGCGAACACTGAAGCTTTCTTT.

This clonotype was counted once. The chain employs TRBV20-1 and TRBJ2-1; 10 bases are a match to TRBD2. The germline CDR1 and CDR2 sequences are DFQATT and SNEGSKA (reference sequence). With 7 bases clipped from V and 2 bases from J, the junction kept 5 bases outside the gene matches. The CDR3 has 14 amino acids. The CDR3: CSVILAGTYNEQFF. The CDR3 DNA sequence: TGCAGTGTTATACTAGCGGGAACCTACAATGAGCAGTTCTTC.

This chain joins TRBV19 and TRBJ2-1; TRBD1 might be the D (5 bases). Germline V gene data show CDR1 as LNHDA and CDR2 as SQIVND (reference sequence). Trimming left V 5 bases short and J 12 bases short, with 17 bases between. The CDR3 totals 13 residues. CDR3 protein: CASSPSRERAQFF. CDR3 sequence (DNA): TGTGCCAGTAGTCCCAGCAGGGAACGGGCGCAGTTCTTC.

V usage is TRBV27 and J usage is TRBJ1-2, with no clear D. Trimming removed 2 bases from V and 3 bases from J, with 13 bases in between. Germline V gene data show CDR1 as MNHEY and CDR2 as SMNVEV (reference sequence). The CDR3 has 15 residues. CDR3 DNA sequence: TGTGCCAGCAGTTTAAACGCGGCAGTAGACTATGGCTACACCTTC. Protein: CASSLNAAVDYGYTF.

This clonotype was seen a few times. The CDR3 bases are TGTGCCACCGGGGCAGGATACCTTAAGAGTGAAGCTTTCTTT. Its protein is CATGAGYLKSEAFF. This chain links TRBV19 with TRBJ1-1, with D possibly being TRBD1 (5 bases). Trimming stripped 10 bases from V and 7 bases from J, with 22 bases between. CDR3 size: 14 residues. The germline CDR1 and CDR2 sequences are LNHDA and SQIVND (reference sequence).

Only a few counts were recorded for this clonotype. DNA for the CDR3: TGCAGTGCTAGAGGCGCTCCTGGGCACTACGAGCAGTACTTC. Protein: CSARGAPGHYEQYF. The rearrangement links TRBV20-1 to TRBJ2-7, with no clear D. Germline lookup yields CDR1 DFQATT and CDR2 SNEGSKA (reference sequence). Trimming cost V 1 base and J 3 bases, with 13 bases left between them. The CDR3 extends over 14 amino acids.

The chain joins TRBV11-2 to TRBJ1-4; D is perhaps TRBD1 (5 bases). V gave up 1 base and J gave up 8 bases, with 14 bases separating them. Germline-derived CDR1 and CDR2 are SGHAT and FQNNGV. The CDR3 contains 15 residues. The chain's CDR3 is CASSLGLQEGEKLFF. The CDR3 nucleotides read TGTGCCAGCAGCTTAGGGTTACAGGAGGGAGAAAAACTGTTTTTT.

The CDR3 loop is CASGQRLAGERQFF. DNA for the CDR3: TGTGCTAGTGGCCAACGACTAGCGGGAGAACGGCAGTTCTTC. The V gene is TRBV12-5, the J gene TRBJ2-1; TRBD2 aligns across 12 bases. The CDR3 is 14 residues long. Germline CDR1 and CDR2: LGHNT and FRNRAP. Germline trimming cut 6 bases from V and 12 bases from J; bases unmatched to any gene: 9.

The chain joins TRBV19 to TRBJ1-1; 9 bases fit TRBD1. Unmatched junction bases numbered 6, after V lost 4 bases and J lost 3 bases. The CDR3 spans 15 residues. The germline V gene has CDR1 LNHDA and CDR2 SQIVND (reference sequence). CDR3 protein: CASSRQGGIDTEAFF. For the CDR3, the DNA is TGTGCCAGTAGTAGACAGGGGGGGATTGACACTGAAGCTTTCTTT. Based on the CDR3 plus reference TRBV19 and TRBJ1-1, the full variable domain is DGGITQSPKYLFRKEGQNVTLSCEQNLNHDAMYWYRQDPGQGLRLIYYSQIVNDFQKGDIAEGYSVSREKKESFPLTVTSAQKNPTAFYLCASSRQGGIDTEAFFGQGTRLTVV.

This clonotype was seen a handful of times. The J gene is TRBJ1-2, the V gene TRBV7-2; D is possibly TRBD1 (6 bases). The CDR3 is 13 amino acids. V lost 4 bases to trimming and J lost 8 bases, with 14 bases between them. Germline loops: CDR1 SGHTA, CDR2 FQGNSA. The CDR3 nucleotides read TGTGCCAGCAGCTCCGGGGGGCCGTGGGGCTACACCTTC. Translation gives CASSSGGPWGYTF.

In its sample, this clonotype was seen a few times. The chain has TRBV7-8 and TRBJ2-1; D may be TRBD1 or TRBD2 (5 bases each). Trimming removed 5 bases at V and 8 bases at J, with 13 bases between. The CDR3 contains 13 residues. In germline, CDR1 is SGHVS, CDR2 FQNEAQ. CDR3: CASSLRPGHEQFF. The CDR3 DNA reads as TGTGCCAGCAGCCTTCGCCCGGGACATGAGCAGTTCTTC.

This clonotype was counted a few times. The rearrangement joins TRBV5-4 to TRBJ1-6; 7 bases agree with TRBD1. The CDR3 is made up of 16 amino acids. Per germline, CDR1 SGHNT and CDR2 YYREEE (reference sequence). V trimming: 5 bases; J trimming: 7 bases; junction bases outside the gene matches: 12. CDR3 nucleotides: TGTGCCAGCAGGTCCGGGACAGCCACTTGGAATTCACCCCTCCACTTT. Protein sequence: CASRSGTATWNSPLHF.

The rearrangement links TRBV4-1 to TRBJ2-2; 9 bases fit TRBD2. The V segment lost 8 bases and the J segment 4 bases; nucleotides outside the gene matches: 2. This CDR3 region has 13 residues. Germline lookup yields CDR1 MGHRA and CDR2 YSYEKL. The CDR3, as DNA: TGCGCCAGCCTAGCGGGGAGCACCGGGGAGCTGTTTTTT. It yields the protein CASLAGSTGELFF.

J is TRBJ2-5 and V is TRBV20-1, with D uncertain. Trimming cost V 3 bases and J 2 bases, with 7 bases left between them. The CDR3 runs 12 residues. Germline lookup yields CDR1 DFQATT and CDR2 SNEGSKA (reference sequence). CDR3 coding DNA: TGCAGTGCTAGGGATGGGCAAGAGACCCAGTACTTC. Translating it yields CSARDGQETQYF.

The chain joins TRBV20-1 to TRBJ2-3; 15 bases are a match to TRBD2. Per the germline V gene, CDR1 is DFQATT and CDR2 is SNEGSKA (reference sequence). J gave up 2 bases and V 8 bases, and 11 bases lay outside the gene matches. The CDR3 covers 17 residues. CDR3 sequence reads: CSKNLRTSGGATDTQYF. As DNA, the CDR3 is TGCAGTAAGAACTTAAGGACTAGCGGGGGGGCCACAGATACGCAGTATTTT.

In this sample, this clonotype turned up a few times. This rearrangement joins TRBV6-5 to TRBJ1-6, with D uncertain. With 7 bases removed from V and 7 bases from J, the gap between germline ends came to 11 bases. Germline CDR1 is MNHEY and CDR2 is SVGAGI. This CDR3 spans 13 amino acids. CDR3 in amino acids: CASKPTRNSPLHF. The DNA for the CDR3 is TGTGCCAGCAAACCGACGCGGAATTCACCCCTCCACTTT.

The J gene is TRBJ2-7, the V gene TRBV2; D gene ambiguous. V was clipped by 3 bases and J by 0 bases, with 9 bases between them. CDR3 length: 14 residues. Germline values: CDR1 SNHLY, CDR2 FYNNEI. The CDR3 reads CASSEYGNSYEQYF. Here the CDR3 DNA reads TGTGCCAGCAGTGAGTACGGAAACTCCTACGAGCAGTACTTC.

The genes are TRBV10-3 and TRBJ2-7; D gene uncertain. There are 15 residues in the CDR3. In germline, CDR1 is ENHRY, CDR2 SYGVKD. Trimming pared 3 bases from V and 3 bases from J, leaving 15 bases between. The CDR3 nucleotides read TGTGCCATCAGTGACCGTCGGACCACCAACTACGAGCAGTACTTC. The encoded protein is CAISDRRTTNYEQYF.

In its sample, this clonotype was seen a few times. This sequence joins TRBV10-3 and TRBJ1-1; D is undetermined. The V end lost 1 base, the J end lost 8 bases, and 14 bases lay between the germline ends. The CDR3 totals 14 residues. CDR1 and CDR2 (germline): ENHRY, SYGVKD. DNA for the CDR3: TGTGCCATCAGTGAGTTCCGAACCCCAGTGGAAGCTTTCTTT. Its translation is CAISEFRTPVEAFF.